The present entry profiles one TCR beta chain with its context. TCRdb re-called the PCR reads with MiXCR, one entry per CDR3 protein. The sample contains 10,000 to 15,000 distinct CDR3 sequences, 50% to 65% of which appear only once. This sample is drawn from a study of tumor-infiltrating lymphocytes in oesophageal squamous cell carcinoma. From germline, CDR1 is SGHTA and CDR2 FQGNSA. The CDR3 spans 13 residues. With 5 bases removed from V and 4 bases from J, the gap between germline ends came to 10 bases. The V call is TRBV7-2, the J call TRBJ2-3; no clear D. This clonotype originated in a female donor with esophageal squamous cell carcinoma. The sample taken for sequencing was esophageal tumor tissue. For the CDR3, the DNA is TGTGCCAGCAGCGGCAACTTTGCAGATACGCAGTATTTT. Translated, it gives CASSGNFADTQYF.